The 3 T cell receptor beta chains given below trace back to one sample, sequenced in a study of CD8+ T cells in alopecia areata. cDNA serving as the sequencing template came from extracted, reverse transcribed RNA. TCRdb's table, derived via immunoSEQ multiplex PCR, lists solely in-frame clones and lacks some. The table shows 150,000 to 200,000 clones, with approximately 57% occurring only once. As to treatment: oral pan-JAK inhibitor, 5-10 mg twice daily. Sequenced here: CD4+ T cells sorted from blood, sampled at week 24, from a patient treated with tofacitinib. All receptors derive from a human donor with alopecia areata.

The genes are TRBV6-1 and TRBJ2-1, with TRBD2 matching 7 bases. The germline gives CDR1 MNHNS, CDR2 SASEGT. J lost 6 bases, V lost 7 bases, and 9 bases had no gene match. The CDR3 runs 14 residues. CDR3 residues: CASKVGTNGNEQFF. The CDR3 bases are TGTGCCAGCAAAGTCGGGACTAACGGCAATGAGCAGTTCTTC.

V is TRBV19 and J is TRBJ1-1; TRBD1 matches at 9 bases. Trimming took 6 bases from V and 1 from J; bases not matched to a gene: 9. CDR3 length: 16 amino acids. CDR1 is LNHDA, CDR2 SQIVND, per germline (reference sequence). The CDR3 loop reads CASRSQGAFANTEAFF. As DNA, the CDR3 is TGTGCCAGTAGGTCACAGGGGGCTTTCGCGAACACTGAAGCTTTCTTT. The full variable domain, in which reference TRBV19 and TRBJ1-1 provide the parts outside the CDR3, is DGGITQSPKYLFRKEGQNVTLSCEQNLNHDAMYWYRQDPGQGLRLIYYSQIVNDFQKGDIAEGYSVSREKKESFPLTVTSAQKNPTAFYLCASRSQGAFANTEAFFGQGTRLTVV.

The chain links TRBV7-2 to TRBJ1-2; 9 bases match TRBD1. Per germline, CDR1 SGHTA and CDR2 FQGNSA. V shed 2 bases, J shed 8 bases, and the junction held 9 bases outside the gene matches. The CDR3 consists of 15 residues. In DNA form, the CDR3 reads TGTGCCAGCAGCTTATACGGCCCTACAGGGGGCGGCTACACCTTC. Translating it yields CASSLYGPTGGGYTF.